In its sample, the clone carrying this T cell receptor (beta chain) was seen once. Seattle researchers signed up patients amid active infection and tracked them longitudinally. The entry originates in a study of blood T cell repertoires in COVID-19. About the research overall: Sites in the United States, Italy and Spain provided acute and convalescent COVID-19 samples. PBMCs, B-cell-depleted T cells, or T cells were the source of the cDNA or gDNA that made up the material.

Generated by immunoSEQ multiplex PCR, the TCRdb table keeps only in-frame clones and is missing some. This table holds roughly 150,000 clones, approximately 86% found once. The sample consisted of peripheral blood. The receptor was derived from a woman of 80 years or more with COVID-19, enrolled during active disease.

The CDR3 nucleotides read TGTGCCAGCAGCCAAGGGGGACAGGGGAGTAATTCACCCCTCCACTTT. It encodes CASSQGGQGSNSPLHF. J is TRBJ1-6 and V is TRBV3-1 (or the pseudogene TRBV3-2); 10 bases fit TRBD1. Germline-derived CDR1 and CDR2 are LGHDT and YNNKEL (reference sequence). CDR3 length: 16 amino acids. With V trimmed by 1 base and J by 6 bases, 3 bases remained unmatched.